The 5 T cell receptor beta chains given below trace back to one sample, sequenced in a study. TCRdb redid the calling of the 5' RACE reads with MiXCR, one entry per CDR3 protein. This table holds roughly 60,000 distinct CDR3 sequences, more than 25% found once. The sorted Tregs were CD4+CD25+CD127-/low cells. What was sequenced was tumor-infiltrating Tregs sorted from the breast tumor. Source of these receptors: a female donor with breast cancer.

J is TRBJ1-1 and V is TRBV10-2; 7 bases map to TRBD1. With 5 bases clipped from V and 2 bases from J, the junction kept 5 bases outside the gene matches. CDR1 is WSHSY, CDR2 SAAADI, per germline. This CDR3 comprises 14 residues. The CDR3 sequence: CASSLTGTNTEAFF. In DNA, the CDR3 is TGCGCCAGCAGTCTGACAGGGACCAACACTGAAGCTTTCTTT.

Only a few counts were recorded for this clonotype. The genes are TRBV30 and TRBJ2-3, with 8 bases lining up with TRBD2. V was pared by 2 bases and J by 8 bases, with 9 bases of the junction left unmatched. This CDR3 is built from 14 residues. Germline CDR1 and CDR2: GTSNPN and SVGIG (reference sequence). The CDR3 is CAWSLEGGRITQYF. The CDR3, as DNA: TGTGCCTGGAGTCTTGAGGGCGGGAGGATTACGCAGTATTTT. Drawing the rest from reference TRBV30 and TRBJ2-3, the complete variable domain is SQTIHQWPATLVQPVGSPLSLECTVEGTSNPNLYWYRQAAGRGLQLLFYSVGIGQISSEVPQNLSASRPQDRQFILSSKKLLLSDSGFYLCAWSLEGGRITQYFGPGTRLTVL.

The chain has TRBV15 and TRBJ1-2, with D maybe TRBD1 (6 bases). The CDR3 runs to 16 residues. Trimming took 5 bases from V and 3 from J, leaving 19 bases between them. The V gene's germline CDR1 is LNHNV and CDR2 YYDKDF (reference sequence). In DNA, the CDR3 is TGTGCCACCAGCGAGGGGATCGGACAGACCCACTATGGCTACACCTTC. As protein: CATSEGIGQTHYGYTF.

The V and J genes are TRBV28 and TRBJ2-3, with D unclear. Germline V gene lookup returns CDR1 MDHEN and CDR2 SYDVKM. The V end was cut by 7 bases, the J end by 7 bases, with 12 bases between. The CDR3 length is 12 residues. This CDR3 reads CASNSLRYTQYF. CDR3 coding DNA: TGTGCCAGCAACTCTCTCCGTTATACGCAGTATTTT.

This clonotype appeared a single time. V is TRBV11-2 and J is TRBJ2-1, with D perhaps matching TRBD2 (6 bases). Germline CDR1 is SGHAT and CDR2 is FQNNGV. V dropped 5 bases and J dropped 2 bases, with 19 bases sitting between them. The CDR3 has 17 amino acids. The CDR3 is CASSTGLVGGTYNEQFF. In nucleotides, the CDR3 is TGTGCCAGCAGCACGGGGCTAGTGGGAGGTACCTACAATGAGCAGTTCTTC.